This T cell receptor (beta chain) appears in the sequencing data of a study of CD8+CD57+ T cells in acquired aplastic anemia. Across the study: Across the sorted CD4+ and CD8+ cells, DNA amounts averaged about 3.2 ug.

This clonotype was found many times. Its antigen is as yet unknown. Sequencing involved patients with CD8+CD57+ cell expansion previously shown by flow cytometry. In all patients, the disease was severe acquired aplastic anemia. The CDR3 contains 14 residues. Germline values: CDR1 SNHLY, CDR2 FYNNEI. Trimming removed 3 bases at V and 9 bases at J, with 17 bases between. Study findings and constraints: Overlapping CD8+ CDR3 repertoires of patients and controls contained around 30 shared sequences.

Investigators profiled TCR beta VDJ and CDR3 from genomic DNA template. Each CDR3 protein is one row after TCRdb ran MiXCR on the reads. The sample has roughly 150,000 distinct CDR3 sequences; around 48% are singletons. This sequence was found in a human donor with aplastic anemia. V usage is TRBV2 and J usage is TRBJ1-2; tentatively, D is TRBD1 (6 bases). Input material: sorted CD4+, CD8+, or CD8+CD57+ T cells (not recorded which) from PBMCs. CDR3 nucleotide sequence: TGTGCCAGCAGTGACGCGACAGGTCGAATGAGCTACACCTTC. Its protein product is CASSDATGRMSYTF.